This T cell receptor (beta chain) originates from a study of cytomegalovirus exposure and HLA in healthy donors. The study ran its PCR with 60 Vbeta and 13 Jbeta primers. Sequencing used immunoSEQ multiplex PCR; TCRdb keeps in-frame clones, though not all of them. In total, the table holds around 33,000 clones. Germline V gene lookup returns CDR1 MNHEY and CDR2 SVGAGI. CDR3 length: 12 residues. V lost 6 bases to trimming and J lost 5 bases, with 10 bases between them. The TCR was taken from a man between 35 and 55 years old in good health and CMV-seronegative. The sample comprised PBMCs. The chain employs TRBV6-5 and TRBJ2-5, with D perhaps TRBD2 (5 bases). This chain's CDR3 is CASRRPGETQYF. In DNA, the CDR3 is TGTGCCAGCAGACGCCCGGGGGAGACCCAGTACTTC.